Listed here are 10 T cell receptor beta chains from one sample, sequenced in a study of shared clonotypes between healthy human individuals. Some clones are missing from TCRdb's copy, which holds only in-frame ones; the method was immunoSEQ multiplex PCR. The sample includes 1.6 million or so clones, approximately 98.5% of them seen just once. The sample consisted of naive CD4+ T cells sorted from blood. This sample's subset: CD45RA+ positively selected. These receptor sequences come from a man aged 25-40 years in good health.

A note on this clone: The sample holds other DNA sequences that translate to the same CDR3. The chain carries TRBV2 and TRBJ2-7; 9 positions match TRBD1. Looked up from germline, CDR1 is SNHLY and CDR2 is FYNNEI. J was trimmed by 4 bases and V by 7 bases; bases with no gene match: 5. The CDR3 covers 13 residues. CDR3 coding DNA: TGTGCCAGCACGAGGGACAGGGCTTACGAGCAGTACTTC. Protein sequence: CASTRDRAYEQYF.

V and J are TRBV27 and TRBJ1-2; 8 bases are shared with TRBD1. CDR3 length equals 13 residues. J was trimmed by 7 bases and V by 6 bases; bases with no gene match: 7. Germline values: CDR1 MNHEY, CDR2 SMNVEV (reference sequence). The CDR3 reads CASRLQGGGGYTF. CDR3 DNA sequence: TGTGCCAGCAGATTACAGGGGGGAGGTGGCTACACCTTC.

Comment on this clone: This CDR3 is also generated by other DNA sequences in the sample. The chain uses TRBV7-8 and TRBJ2-5, with 7 bases matching TRBD2. Unmatched junction bases numbered 2, after V lost 5 bases and J lost 2 bases. This CDR3 contains 13 residues. Germline assignment: CDR1 SGHVS and CDR2 FQNEAQ. CDR3 in amino acids: CASSVRGQETQYF. In DNA form, the CDR3 reads TGTGCCAGCAGCGTGCGGGGGCAAGAGACCCAGTACTTC.

V gene TRBV7-2 combines with J gene TRBJ2-7; the D is unclear. This CDR3 is 15 amino acids long. The ends were cut back, 1 base at V and 2 bases at J, with 12 bases in the middle. Germline V lookup: CDR1 SGHTA, CDR2 FQGNSA. The CDR3 reads CASSLGAKATYEQYF. DNA for the CDR3: TGTGCCAGCAGCTTAGGGGCCAAGGCAACCTACGAGCAGTACTTC.

The V gene is TRBV28, the J gene TRBJ2-4; D tentatively fits TRBD1 or TRBD2 (6 bases each). Germline-derived CDR1 and CDR2 are MDHEN and SYDVKM. V gave up 6 bases and J gave up 1 base, with 16 bases separating them. This CDR3 comprises 16 residues. The CDR3 reads CASSPGLGGAKNIQYF. DNA for the CDR3: TGTGCCAGCAGCCCCGGCCTAGGGGGGGCCAAAAACATTCAGTACTTC.

The V call is TRBV6-5, the J call TRBJ2-4; D ambiguous. Germline CDR1 and CDR2: MNHEY and SVGAGI. The length of the CDR3 is 13 residues. Trimming took off 6 bases at V and 2 bases at J, with 8 bases between the two ends. The CDR3 bases are TGTGCCAGCAGCCTTCTCCCCAAAAACATTCAGTACTTC. Translation: CASSLLPKNIQYF.

This rearrangement joins TRBV9 to TRBJ1-4; possibly TRBD1 for D (6 bases). This CDR3 region has 17 residues. Trimming stripped 4 bases from V and 7 bases from J, with 23 bases between. Per the germline V gene, CDR1 is SGDLS and CDR2 is YYNGEE. The CDR3 DNA follows: TGTGCCAGCAGCCCCATGAACTTACCGGGGGCTGGTGAAAAACTGTTTTTT. Translated: CASSPMNLPGAGEKLFF.

The J gene is TRBJ2-3, the V gene TRBV7-3; no definite D call. This CDR3 has 12 residues. The ends were cut back, 0 bases at V and 7 bases at J, with 5 bases in the middle. The germline V gene encodes CDR1 SGHTA and CDR2 FQGTGA. DNA of the CDR3: TGTGCCAGCAGCTTAACCCCACATACGCAGTATTTT. It encodes CASSLTPHTQYF.

The gene calls are TRBV28 and TRBJ2-3, with TRBD1 identical over 8 bases. The length of the CDR3 is 17 residues. V was clipped by 5 bases and J by 4 bases; unmatched bases: 14. Germline V gene sequence: CDR1 MDHEN, CDR2 SYDVKM. The CDR3 region is CASSARQGSTRADTQYF. For the CDR3, the DNA is TGTGCCAGCAGTGCGCGACAGGGGAGCACGAGGGCAGATACGCAGTATTTT.

The chain links TRBV15 to TRBJ2-2; 7 bases align to TRBD1. There are 16 residues in the CDR3. Germline V CDR1 and CDR2: LNHNV, YYDKDF (reference sequence). V trimming: 0 bases; J trimming: 2 bases; junction bases outside the gene matches: 3. DNA for the CDR3: TGTGCCACCAGCAGAGAGGGACAGCCAAACACCGGGGAGCTGTTTTTT. It yields the protein CATSREGQPNTGELFF.